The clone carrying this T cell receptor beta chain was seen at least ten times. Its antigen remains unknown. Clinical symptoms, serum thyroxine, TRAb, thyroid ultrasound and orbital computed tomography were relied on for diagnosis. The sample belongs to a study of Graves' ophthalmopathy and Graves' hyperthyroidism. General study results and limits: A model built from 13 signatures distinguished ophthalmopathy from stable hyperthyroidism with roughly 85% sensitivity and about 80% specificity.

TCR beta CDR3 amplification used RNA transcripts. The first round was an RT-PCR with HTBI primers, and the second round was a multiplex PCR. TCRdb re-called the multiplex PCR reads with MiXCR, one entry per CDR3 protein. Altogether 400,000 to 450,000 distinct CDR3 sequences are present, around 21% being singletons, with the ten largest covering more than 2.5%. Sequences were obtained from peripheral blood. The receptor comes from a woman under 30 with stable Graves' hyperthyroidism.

The CDR3 sequence: CAWSLIAGLSYEQYF. Written as DNA, the CDR3 is TGTGCCTGGAGTCTCATAGCGGGCCTTTCCTACGAGCAGTACTTC. The chain couples TRBV30 to TRBJ2-7, with TRBD2 identical over 7 bases. Unmatched junction bases numbered 8, after V lost 2 bases and J lost 1 base. Germline CDR1 GTSNPN, CDR2 SVGIG (reference sequence). CDR3 length equals 15 residues.